These T cell receptor beta chains were read from a single sample in a study of T cells in localized non-small cell lung cancer. Clones were sequenced by immunoSEQ multiplex PCR, and TCRdb holds only the in-frame ones, with some missing. Here the sample spans approximately 34,000 clones, 70% to 90% being singletons. Sequencing used peripheral blood, obtained before any cancer treatment. The receptor source for this set is a woman between 40 and 69 years old with stage I lung adenocarcinoma. Each CDR3 is given with its conserved first and last residue. A D gene is named only where the DNA matches it firmly. The size entry is marked missing in some rows and otherwise reads once, few, many or a size class.

CASSPRTHSSGGETGELFF	TGTGCCAGCAGCCCGCGGACCCATTCTAGCGGGGGTGAGACCGGGGAGCTGTTTTTT	NA	TRBV4-2	TRBD2	TRBJ2-2
CSVGKGGTEAFF	TGCAGCGTTGGTAAGGGCGGCACTGAAGCTTTCTTT	NA	TRBV29-1	NA	TRBJ1-1
CASSSSGELFF	TGTGCCAGCAGTTCTTCCGGGGAGCTGTTTTTT	NA	TRBV2	NA	TRBJ2-2
CASSEKGFYVYGYTF	TGTGCCAGCAGCGAGAAAGGGTTTTATGTCTATGGCTACACCTTC	NA	TRBV6-5	NA	TRBJ1-2
CASSATGTGISYEQYF	TGTGCCAGCAGCGCAACCGGGACAGGAATATCCTACGAGCAGTACTTC	NA	TRBV7-8	TRBD1	TRBJ2-7
CASSPPLAVVVFF	TGTGCCAGCAGCCCGCCGCTAGCCGTCGTGGTTTTCTTT	once	TRBV13	NA	TRBJ1-1
CASSDLKGFTEAFF	TGTGCCAGCAGTGACTTGAAGGGGTTCACTGAAGCTTTCTTT	once	TRBV2	NA	TRBJ1-1
CASSPSLAGGQETQYF	TGTGCCAGCAGCCCGTCACTAGCGGGGGGGCAAGAGACCCAGTACTTC	NA	TRBV7-2	TRBD2	TRBJ2-5
CASRDRGHGYTF	TGTGCCAGCAGAGACAGGGGGCATGGCTACACCTTC	few	TRBV2	TRBD1	TRBJ1-2
CASSKKFTSGNTEAFF	TGTGCCAGCAGCAAAAAATTCACGTCGGGGAACACTGAAGCTTTCTTT	NA	TRBV21-1	NA	TRBJ1-1
CASNQPGQSYEQYF	TGTGCCAGTAACCAACCGGGACAGTCCTACGAGCAGTACTTC	once	TRBV19	TRBD1	TRBJ2-7
CASSGGQQYNEQFF	TGCGCCAGCAGCGGGGGACAGCAATACAATGAGCAGTTCTTC	NA	TRBV5-1	TRBD1	TRBJ2-1
CASSQTEYNEQFF	TGTGCCAGCAGTCAGACAGAGTACAATGAGCAGTTCTTC	few	TRBV6-6	NA	TRBJ2-1
CASSAAASGNTIYF	TGTGCCAGCAGCGCCGCCGCATCGGGAAACACCATATATTTT	NA	TRBV9	NA	TRBJ1-3
CASRRGRLNEKLFF	TGTGCCAGCAGACGGGGAAGATTAAATGAAAAACTGTTTTTT	NA	TRBV6-1	NA	TRBJ1-4